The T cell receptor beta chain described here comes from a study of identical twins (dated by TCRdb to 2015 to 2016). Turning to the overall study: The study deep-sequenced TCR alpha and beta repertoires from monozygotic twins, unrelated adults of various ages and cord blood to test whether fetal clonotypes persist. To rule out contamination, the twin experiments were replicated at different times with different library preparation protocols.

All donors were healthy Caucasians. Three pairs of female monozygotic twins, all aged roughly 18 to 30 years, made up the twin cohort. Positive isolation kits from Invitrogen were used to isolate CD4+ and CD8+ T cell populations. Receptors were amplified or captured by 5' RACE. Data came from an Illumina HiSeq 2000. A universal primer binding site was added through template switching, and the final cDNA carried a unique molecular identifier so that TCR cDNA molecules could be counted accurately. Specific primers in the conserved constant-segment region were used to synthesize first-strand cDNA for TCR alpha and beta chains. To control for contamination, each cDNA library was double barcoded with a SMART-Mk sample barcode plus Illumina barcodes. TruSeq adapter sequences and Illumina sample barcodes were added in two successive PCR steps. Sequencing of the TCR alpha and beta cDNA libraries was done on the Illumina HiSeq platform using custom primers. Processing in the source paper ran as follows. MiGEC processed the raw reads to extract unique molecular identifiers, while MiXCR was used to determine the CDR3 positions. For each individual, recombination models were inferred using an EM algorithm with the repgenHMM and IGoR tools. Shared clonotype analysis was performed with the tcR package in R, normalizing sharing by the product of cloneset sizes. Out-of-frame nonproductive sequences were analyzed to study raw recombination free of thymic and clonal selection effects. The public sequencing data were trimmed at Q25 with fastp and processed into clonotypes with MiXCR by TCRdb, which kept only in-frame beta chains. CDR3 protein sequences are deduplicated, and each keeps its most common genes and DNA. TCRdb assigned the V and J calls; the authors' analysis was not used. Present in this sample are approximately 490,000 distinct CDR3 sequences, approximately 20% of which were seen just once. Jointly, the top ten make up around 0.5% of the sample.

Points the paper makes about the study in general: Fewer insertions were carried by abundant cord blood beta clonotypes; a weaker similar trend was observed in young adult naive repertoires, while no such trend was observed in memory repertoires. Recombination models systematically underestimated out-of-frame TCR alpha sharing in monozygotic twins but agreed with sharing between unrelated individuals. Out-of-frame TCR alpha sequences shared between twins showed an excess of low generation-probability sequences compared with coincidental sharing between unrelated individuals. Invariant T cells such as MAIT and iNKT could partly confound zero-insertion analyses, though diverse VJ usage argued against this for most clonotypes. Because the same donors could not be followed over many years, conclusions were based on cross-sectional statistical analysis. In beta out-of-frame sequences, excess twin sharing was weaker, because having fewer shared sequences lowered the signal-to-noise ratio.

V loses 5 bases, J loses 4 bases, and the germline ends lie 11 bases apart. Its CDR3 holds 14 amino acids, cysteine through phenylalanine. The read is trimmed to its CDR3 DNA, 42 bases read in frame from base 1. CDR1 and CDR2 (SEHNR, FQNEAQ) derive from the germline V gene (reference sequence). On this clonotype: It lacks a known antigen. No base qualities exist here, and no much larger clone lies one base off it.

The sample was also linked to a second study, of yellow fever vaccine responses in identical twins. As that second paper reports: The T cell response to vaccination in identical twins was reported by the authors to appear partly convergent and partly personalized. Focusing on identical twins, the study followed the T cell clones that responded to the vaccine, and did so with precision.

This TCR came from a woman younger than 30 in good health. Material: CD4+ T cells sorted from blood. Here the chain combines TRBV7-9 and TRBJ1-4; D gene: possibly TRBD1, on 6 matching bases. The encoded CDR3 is CASSPGVVNEKLFF. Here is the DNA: TGTGCCAGCAGCCCAGGGGTGGTTAATGAAAAACTGTTTTTT. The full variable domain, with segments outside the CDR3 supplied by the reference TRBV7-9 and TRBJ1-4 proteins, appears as DTGVSQNPRHKITKRGQNVTFRCDPISEHNRLYWYRQTLGQGPEFLTYFQNEAQLEKSRLLSDRFSAERPKGSFSTLEIQRTEQGDSAMYLCASSPGVVNEKLFFGSGTQLSVL.